The 32 T cell receptor beta chains below come from one sample, sequenced in a study of blood T cell repertoires in COVID-19. Here immunoSEQ multiplex PCR was the method, and the copy in TCRdb shows in-frame clones only, minus some. This table has 110,000 to 150,000 clones, almost 85% appearing once. The sample consisted of peripheral blood. Every receptor here comes from a man aged 50 to 60 with acute or convalescent COVID-19.

This chain joins TRBV6-5 and TRBJ2-1, with D hard to call. The CDR3 sequence is 13 residues long. Germline V CDR1 and CDR2: MNHEY, SVGAGI. Trimming removed 11 bases from V and 4 bases from J, with 15 bases in between. The CDR3, as DNA: TGTGCCGCAAGAGGCAGCTCATACAATGAGCAGTTCTTC. Its protein product is CAARGSSYNEQFF.

V is TRBV7-9 and J is TRBJ1-1, with a weak D call TRBD1 (6 bases). Looked up from germline, CDR1 is SEHNR and CDR2 is FQNEAQ (reference sequence). The CDR3 runs 14 residues. V was clipped by 5 bases and J by 5 bases, with 15 bases between them. The chain's CDR3 is CASSHTGSNTEAFF. DNA of the CDR3: TGTGCCAGCAGCCACACAGGGAGTAATACTGAAGCTTTCTTT.

The V call is TRBV5-4, the J call TRBJ1-2; TRBD1 matches 7 bases. The germline V gene has CDR1 SGHNT and CDR2 YYREEE (reference sequence). This CDR3 region has 15 residues. With V trimmed by 0 bases and J by 0 bases, 2 bases remained unmatched. The chain's CDR3 is CASSLAGTANYGYTF. The DNA for the CDR3 is TGTGCCAGCAGCTTGGCCGGGACAGCTAACTATGGCTACACCTTC.

The V call is TRBV5-6, the J call TRBJ2-7; D is uncertain. Germline V CDR1 and CDR2: SGHDT, YYEEEE. The CDR3 contains 16 residues. Trimming stripped 0 bases from V and 1 base from J, with 14 bases between. The CDR3 nucleotides read TGTGCCAGCAGCTTGGGAGCTTCTTATTCTTCCTACGAGCAGTACTTC. This codes for CASSLGASYSSYEQYF. Full variable domain (outside the CDR3, taken from reference TRBV5-6 and TRBJ2-7): DAGVTQSPTHLIKTRGQQVTLRCSPKSGHDTVSWYQQALGQGPQFIFQYYEEEERQRGNFPDRFSGHQFPNYSSELNVNALLLGDSALYLCASSLGASYSSYEQYFGPGTRLTVT.

The CDR3: CASSQTGGSSWNEQFF. In DNA form, the CDR3 reads TGTGCCAGCAGCCAAACGGGAGGGAGTTCTTGGAATGAGCAGTTCTTC. V is TRBV4-2 and J is TRBJ2-1, with 8 positions matching TRBD2. V trimming: 2 bases; J trimming: 7 bases; junction bases outside the gene matches: 10. This CDR3 has 16 residues. Germline CDR1 and CDR2: LGHNA and YNFKEQ.

V is TRBV5-1 and J is TRBJ2-5, with D unclear. The germline gives CDR1 SGHRS, CDR2 YFSETQ. The CDR3 sequence is 12 residues long. Trimming shortened V by 2 bases and J by 4 bases, and 6 bases separated the two germline ends. The CDR3 sequence is CASSFSRETQYF. The CDR3, as DNA: TGCGCCAGCAGCTTTTCTCGAGAGACCCAGTACTTC.

This clone has a handful of counts. The V gene is TRBV14, the J gene TRBJ2-2; possibly TRBD1 for D (5 bases). This CDR3 is 15 amino acids long. CDR1 and CDR2 from the germline V gene are SGHDN and FVKESK. With 0 bases removed from V and 1 base from J, the gap between germline ends came to 6 bases. The CDR3 loop reads CASSQDRGNTGELFF. As DNA, the CDR3 is TGTGCCAGCAGCCAAGATAGGGGGAACACCGGGGAGCTGTTTTTT.

The chain is built from TRBV11-2 and TRBJ2-5, with D possibly being TRBD1 (6 bases). Germline V lookup: CDR1 SGHAT, CDR2 FQNNGV. The CDR3 has 13 residues. Trimming stripped 3 bases from V and 4 bases from J, with 9 bases between. CDR3 nucleotides: TGTGCCAGCAGCTTGTCCAGGGGAGAGACCCAGTACTTC. Translating gives CASSLSRGETQYF.

This sequence joins TRBV5-1 and TRBJ2-1; D may be TRBD2 (5 bases). Between the trimmed V and J ends, which lost 4 bases and 9 bases, there was a span of 17 bases. Germline-derived CDR1 and CDR2 are SGHRS and YFSETQ. This CDR3 is 14 amino acids long. DNA for the CDR3: TGCGCCAGCAGCACCTCTGGACTTCACTTTGAGCAGTTCTTC. Translating it yields CASSTSGLHFEQFF.

The gene calls are TRBV5-6 and TRBJ2-1; possible D gene TRBD2, 6 bases. There are 13 residues in the CDR3. V was cut by 9 bases and J by 3 bases, with 13 bases left in between. The germline V gene encodes CDR1 SGHDT and CDR2 YYEEEE. As DNA, the CDR3 is TGTGCCACCGAAGAGGGAGGCTACAATGAGCAGTTCTTC. Translated, it gives CATEEGGYNEQFF. The variable domain in full, with the rest retrieved from reference TRBV5-6 and TRBJ2-1, is DAGVTQSPTHLIKTRGQQVTLRCSPKSGHDTVSWYQQALGQGPQFIFQYYEEEERQRGNFPDRFSGHQFPNYSSELNVNALLLGDSALYLCATEEGGYNEQFFGPGTRLTVL.

The chain recombines TRBV2 with TRBJ1-2, with D possibly matching TRBD1 (5 bases). V was cut by 1 base and J by 7 bases, with 13 bases left in between. CDR3 length equals 14 residues. The germline gives CDR1 SNHLY, CDR2 FYNNEI. The CDR3 DNA follows: TGTGCCAGCAGTGAAGGGGCGTTCGGGGGTGGCTACACCTTC. Amino acids: CASSEGAFGGGYTF.

The gene calls are TRBV29-1 and TRBJ1-1, with 7 bases aligning to TRBD1. Germline-derived CDR1 and CDR2 are SQVTM and ANQGSEA. With 6 bases clipped from V and 6 bases from J, the junction kept 7 bases outside the gene matches. The CDR3 totals 12 residues. The CDR3 reads CSVVDRDPEAFF. The CDR3 region has the DNA TGCAGCGTCGTAGACAGGGACCCTGAAGCTTTCTTT.

V gene TRBV14 combines with J gene TRBJ2-6; D is unresolved. Per the germline V gene, CDR1 is SGHDN and CDR2 is FVKESK. With 5 bases removed from V and 0 bases from J, the gap between germline ends came to 8 bases. The CDR3 consists of 15 residues. The CDR3 DNA follows: TGTGCCAGCAGCTCCCTATTCTCTGGGGCCAACGTCCTGACTTTC. Translation: CASSSLFSGANVLTF.

The chain joins TRBV27 to TRBJ1-5; 7 bases fit TRBD1. CDR3 length: 13 residues. Germline V lookup: CDR1 MNHEY, CDR2 SMNVEV (reference sequence). With V trimmed by 6 bases and J by 4 bases, 3 bases remained unmatched. CDR3 bases: TGTGCCAGCAGGTGGGACAGAAATCAGCCCCAGCATTTT. It is translated as CASRWDRNQPQHF.

V gene TRBV7-9 combines with J gene TRBJ1-1; D remains unclear. V was clipped by 1 base and J by 8 bases, with 11 bases between them. Germline lookup yields CDR1 SEHNR and CDR2 FQNEAQ (reference sequence). The CDR3 has 13 amino acids. CDR3: CASSLDSFTEAFF. CDR3 DNA: TGTGCCAGCAGCTTAGATTCCTTTACAGAAGCTTTCTTT. The full variable domain, completed using reference TRBV7-9 and TRBJ1-1, is DTGVSQNPRHKITKRGQNVTFRCDPISEHNRLYWYRQTLGQGPEFLTYFQNEAQLEKSRLLSDRFSAERPKGSFSTLEIQRTEQGDSAMYLCASSLDSFTEAFFGQGTRLTVV.

This clone appeared a few times. The V gene is TRBV7-3, the J gene TRBJ2-2; a weak D match, TRBD1 (7 bases). CDR3 length: 16 amino acids. Looked up from germline, CDR1 is SGHTA and CDR2 is FQGTGA. V was clipped by 5 bases and J by 8 bases, with 21 bases between them. The chain's CDR3 is CASSRRTGGIGGELFF. CDR3 in DNA: TGTGCCAGCAGCAGACGGACAGGAGGGATTGGTGGGGAGCTGTTTTTT.

The genes are TRBV6-5 and TRBJ2-5, with unresolved D. CDR3 length: 12 residues. Germline CDR1 is MNHEY and CDR2 is SVGAGI. Trimming stripped 8 bases from V and 1 base from J, with 8 bases between. CDR3 residues: CASVGSQETQYF. CDR3 bases: TGTGCCAGCGTCGGTTCCCAAGAGACCCAGTACTTC.

The chain combines TRBV2 with TRBJ2-1; TRBD2 matches at 13 bases. The V segment lost 6 bases and the J segment 9 bases; nucleotides outside the gene matches: 8. The CDR3 contains 15 residues. CDR1 is SNHLY, CDR2 FYNNEI, per germline. The CDR3 sequence: CASRTGTSGVGEQFF. CDR3 nucleotides: TGTGCCAGCAGGACCGGGACTAGCGGGGTGGGTGAGCAGTTCTTC.

The CDR3 region has the DNA TGTGCCAGCAGCCAAATCTTGGAGGGTAGCAATCAGCCCCAGCATTTT. Translation gives CASSQILEGSNQPQHF. This sequence joins TRBV5-5 and TRBJ1-5; D gene uncertain. Germline CDR1 and CDR2: SGHKS and YYEKEE (reference sequence). The CDR3 runs 16 residues. V was trimmed by 4 bases and J by 0 bases, leaving 14 bases between them.

The chain uses TRBV28 and TRBJ1-2; D not certain. Germline CDR1 MDHEN, CDR2 SYDVKM. V was trimmed by 5 bases and J by 4 bases, leaving 8 bases between them. The length of the CDR3 is 12 residues. This CDR3 is CASSQVFYGYTF. The CDR3 bases are TGTGCCAGCAGTCAGGTTTTCTATGGCTACACCTTC.

The gene calls are TRBV24-1 and TRBJ1-6; no clear D gene. Trimming pared 9 bases from V and 5 bases from J, leaving 13 bases between. CDR3 length equals 14 residues. The germline V gene encodes CDR1 KGHDR and CDR2 SFDVKD. The CDR3 bases are TGTGCCACCCATTTGGGAGGGAATAATTCACCCCTCCACTTT. Translation gives CATHLGGNNSPLHF.

The chain employs TRBV7-2 and TRBJ2-3; possible D gene TRBD1, 6 bases. Trimming took 5 bases from V and 6 from J, leaving 24 bases between them. Germline V gene lookup returns CDR1 SGHTA and CDR2 FQGNSA. The CDR3 contains 17 residues. DNA of the CDR3: TGTGCCAGCAGCGAAGAGACAGGTAGAGGGGTCAGGGATACGCAGTATTTT. Translating it yields CASSEETGRGVRDTQYF.

This CDR3 is CASSHDGGFPPLHF. The CDR3 bases are TGTGCCAGCAGCCACGACGGGGGTTTCCCACCCCTCCACTTT. This sequence joins TRBV3-1 (or the pseudogene TRBV3-2) and TRBJ1-6; D is possibly TRBD1 (5 bases). Trimming took 3 bases from V and 11 from J, leaving 14 bases between them. CDR3 length equals 14 residues. In germline, CDR1 is LGHDT, CDR2 YNNKEL (reference sequence).

The chain is built from TRBV5-1 and TRBJ2-1; TRBD2 matches 7 bases. Germline values: CDR1 SGHRS, CDR2 YFSETQ. This CDR3 region has 16 residues. The J segment lost 0 bases and the V segment lost 0 bases, leaving 3 bases of the junction unmatched. CDR3 amino acids: CASSLDPSGSYNEQFF. The CDR3 nucleotides read TGCGCCAGCAGCTTGGATCCTAGCGGCTCCTACAATGAGCAGTTCTTC.

CDR3 amino acids: CSVDVGSRNTEAFF. CDR3 in DNA: TGCAGCGTTGACGTGGGGAGTAGGAACACTGAAGCTTTCTTT. V is TRBV29-1 and J is TRBJ1-1; D remains ambiguous. Germline CDR1 reads SQVTM; CDR2 reads ANQGSEA. The CDR3 has 14 residues. Trimming took off 3 bases at V and 1 base at J, with 12 bases between the two ends. Variable domain in full (rest from reference TRBV29-1 and TRBJ1-1): SAVISQKPSRDICQRGTSLTIQCQVDSQVTMMFWYRQQPGQSLTLIATANQGSEATYESGFVIDKFPISRPNLTFSTLTVSNMSPEDSSIYLCSVDVGSRNTEAFFGQGTRLTVV.

J is TRBJ2-6 and V is TRBV2; 8 bases fit TRBD2. CDR3 length: 17 amino acids. Germline V gene sequence: CDR1 SNHLY, CDR2 FYNNEI. With V trimmed by 1 base and J by 1 base, 3 bases remained unmatched. The CDR3 region is CASSEDGRASGANVLTF. CDR3 nucleotide sequence: TGTGCCAGCAGTGAAGACGGGAGGGCTTCTGGGGCCAACGTCCTGACTTTC.

V is TRBV29-1 and J is TRBJ2-2, with TRBD1 matching 8 bases. With 7 bases clipped from V and 1 base from J, the junction kept 5 bases outside the gene matches. This CDR3 comprises 14 residues. Germline loops: CDR1 SQVTM, CDR2 ANQGSEA. In nucleotides, the CDR3 is TGCAGCGCTGCAGGGACAGGGAACACCGGGGAGCTGTTTTTT. Translating it yields CSAAGTGNTGELFF.

The rearrangement links TRBV6-1 to TRBJ1-1; D perhaps matches TRBD1 (6 bases). Germline lookup yields CDR1 MNHNS and CDR2 SASEGT. V was pared by 4 bases and J by 11 bases, with 17 bases between. The CDR3 is 13 residues long. The CDR3 spells CASSAGQPGVAFF. CDR3 in DNA: TGTGCCAGCAGTGCCGGACAGCCCGGCGTGGCTTTCTTT.

The chain uses TRBV5-4 and TRBJ2-3, with TRBD1 identical over 8 bases. CDR1 and CDR2 (germline): SGHNT, YYREEE (reference sequence). The CDR3 covers 16 residues. Trimming at V came to 0 bases and at J to 0 bases, leaving 3 bases not matched to a gene. The DNA of the CDR3 is TGTGCCAGCAGCTTGGGTGGACAGGGTAGCACAGATACGCAGTATTTT. Translating it yields CASSLGGQGSTDTQYF.

The chain is built from TRBV3-1 (or the pseudogene TRBV3-2) and TRBJ1-1; 9 nucleotides align to TRBD1. Unmatched junction bases numbered 5, after V lost 3 bases and J lost 3 bases. The CDR3 sequence is 15 residues long. The V gene's germline CDR1 is LGHDT and CDR2 YNNKEL (reference sequence). The CDR3 sequence is CASSHAGTGYTEAFF. CDR3 coding DNA: TGTGCCAGCAGCCATGCCGGGACAGGGTACACTGAAGCTTTCTTT.

The chain links TRBV9 to TRBJ2-1, with 8 bases aligning to TRBD2. The CDR3 runs 14 residues. J lost 6 bases, V lost 3 bases, and 5 bases had no gene match. Germline CDR1 reads SGDLS; CDR2 reads YYNGEE. CDR3 nucleotide sequence: TGTGCCAGCAGCGGAACCGGGACTAGCAATGAGCAGTTCTTC. Its protein is CASSGTGTSNEQFF. The full variable domain, its missing parts supplied by reference TRBV9 and TRBJ2-1, is DSGVTQTPKHLITATGQRVTLRCSPRSGDLSVYWYQQSLDQGLQFLIQYYNGEERAKGNILERFSAQQFPDLHSELNLSSLELGDSALYFCASSGTGTSNEQFFGPGTRLTVL.

This chain links TRBV30 with TRBJ1-1; D uncertain. Germline V gene lookup returns CDR1 GTSNPN and CDR2 SVGIG (reference sequence). V was pared by 1 base and J by 4 bases, with 7 bases between. The CDR3 runs 12 residues. The CDR3 is CAWSDGGTEAFF. DNA of the CDR3: TGTGCCTGGAGTGATGGAGGCACTGAAGCTTTCTTT.